Below are 10 T cell receptor beta chains sequenced from a single sample in a study of blood T cell repertoires in COVID-19. TCRdb's table, derived via immunoSEQ multiplex PCR, lists solely in-frame clones and lacks some. The sample holds around 360,000 clones; around 87% are singletons and the top ten take about 1.9%. The specimen sequenced was PBMCs or T cells enriched from blood (not recorded which). Receptor source: a man aged 40-55 years in a cohort exposed to, infected with or recovered from COVID-19 (not recorded which).

The chain employs TRBV6-5 and TRBJ1-1; TRBD1 matches at 9 bases. The CDR3 runs to 14 residues. Per germline, CDR1 MNHEY and CDR2 SVGAGI. V trimming: 6 bases; J trimming: 7 bases; junction bases outside the gene matches: 9. CDR3 region: CASSRRTGDIEAFF. In DNA form, the CDR3 reads TGTGCCAGCAGCCGCAGGACAGGGGATATTGAAGCTTTCTTT.

The chain links TRBV6-1 to TRBJ1-4; the D gene is possibly TRBD1 (6 bases). The V gene's germline CDR1 is MNHNS and CDR2 SASEGT. The CDR3 has 17 amino acids. Trimming left V 4 bases short and J 8 bases short, with 23 bases between. CDR3: CASSAHLQGAVGEKLFF. The CDR3 coding sequence is TGTGCCAGCAGTGCCCACCTACAGGGAGCGGTGGGGGAAAAACTGTTTTTT.

The chain joins TRBV11-1 to TRBJ2-1, with D hard to call. Trimming shortened V by 1 base and J by 2 bases, and 12 bases separated the two germline ends. The CDR3 is 16 residues long. The germline CDR1 and CDR2 sequences are SGHAT and FQDESV (reference sequence). In DNA form, the CDR3 reads TGTGCCAGCAGCTTAGTTGGCGGAAGGACCTACAATGAGCAGTTCTTC. Protein product: CASSLVGGRTYNEQFF. The complete variable domain, with remaining parts taken from reference TRBV11-1 and TRBJ2-1, reads EAEVAQSPRYKITEKSQAVAFWCDPISGHATLYWYRQILGQGPELLVQFQDESVVDDSQLPKDRFSAERLKGVDSTLKIQPAELGDSAMYLCASSLVGGRTYNEQFFGPGTRLTVL.

V is TRBV15 and J is TRBJ2-7, with TRBD1 as a possible D gene (6 bases). The CDR3 spans 14 residues. Germline assignment: CDR1 LNHNV and CDR2 YYDKDF (reference sequence). V gave up 0 bases and J gave up 1 base, with 7 bases separating them. The DNA for the CDR3 is TGTGCCACCAGCAGAGATCAGGGGTCCTACGAGCAGTACTTC. Translation: CATSRDQGSYEQYF.

Comments on this clone: One end of the junction does not line up with germline, which may come from a read error. This chain uses TRBV6-1 with TRBJ2-3, with a weak D call TRBD2 (7 bases). The CDR3 consists of 16 residues. From germline, CDR1 is MNHNS and CDR2 SASEGT. The CDR3 reads CASCESGGRGADTQYF. The DNA of the CDR3 is TGTGCCAGCTGTGAATCCGGGGGCCGGGGGGCAGATACGCAGTATTTT.

The chain has TRBV9 and TRBJ1-6, with 7 bases that match TRBD1. The V and J ends lost 0 bases and 4 bases, in that order; junction bases with no gene match: 7. Germline V CDR1 and CDR2: SGDLS, YYNGEE. CDR3 length: 17 amino acids. As DNA, the CDR3 is TGTGCCAGCAGCGTAGGGGGACAGAATATTTATAATTCACCCCTCCACTTT. It specifies CASSVGGQNIYNSPLHF.

This chain connects TRBV14 to TRBJ2-6; D possibly corresponds to TRBD1 (6 bases). This CDR3 contains 16 residues. Trimming took 2 bases from V and 0 from J, leaving 8 bases between them. In germline, CDR1 is SGHDN, CDR2 FVKESK. CDR3 in DNA: TGTGCCAGCAGCCAACCCAGGGGCTCTGGGGCCAACGTCCTGACTTTC. Translated: CASSQPRGSGANVLTF.

V usage is TRBV9 and J usage is TRBJ2-1; 8 bases match TRBD2. From germline, CDR1 is SGDLS and CDR2 YYNGEE. The CDR3 spans 16 residues. V was clipped by 4 bases and J by 0 bases; unmatched bases: 6. The CDR3 spells CASSSTSGISYNEQFF. The CDR3 region has the DNA TGTGCCAGCAGCTCAACTAGCGGCATCTCCTACAATGAGCAGTTCTTC.

CDR3 in DNA: TGTGCCAGCAGCCTCCAGACTAGCGGGAGATCAGATACGCAGTATTTT. The encoded protein is CASSLQTSGRSDTQYF. J is TRBJ2-3 and V is TRBV5-4; 12 positions agree with TRBD2. Germline CDR1 SGHNT, CDR2 YYREEE (reference sequence). The CDR3 extends over 16 amino acids. Trimming at V came to 4 bases and at J to 4 bases, leaving 7 bases not matched to a gene. Combining the CDR3 with reference TRBV5-4 and TRBJ2-3 gives the whole variable domain ETGVTQSPTHLIKTRGQQVTLRCSSQSGHNTVSWYQQALGQGPQFIFQYYREEENGRGNFPPRFSGLQFPNYSSELNVNALELDDSALYLCASSLQTSGRSDTQYFGPGTRLTVL.

The rearrangement uses TRBV7-9 and TRBJ2-2, with a tentative D call TRBD1 (6 bases). The CDR3 runs 13 residues. V lost 5 bases, J lost 7 bases, and 11 bases lay in between. Germline lookup yields CDR1 SEHNR and CDR2 FQNEAQ (reference sequence). The CDR3 bases are TGTGCCAGCAGCCTCCAGGGGTACGGGGAGCTGTTTTTT. Amino acids: CASSLQGYGELFF. The entire variable domain, with the rest obtained from reference TRBV7-9 and TRBJ2-2, is as follows: DTGVSQNPRHKITKRGQNVTFRCDPISEHNRLYWYRQTLGQGPEFLTYFQNEAQLEKSRLLSDRFSAERPKGSFSTLEIQRTEQGDSAMYLCASSLQGYGELFFGEGSRLTVL.